Sequencing of this T cell receptor beta chain was carried out in a study of identical twins. This clonotype was counted only a few times. Its target is unknown. TCRdb analysed the 5' RACE reads with MiXCR anew, one entry per CDR3 protein. The profile shows under 250,000 distinct CDR3 sequences, approximately 9% of them singletons. This CDR3 is 14 amino acids long. In germline, CDR1 is DFQATT, CDR2 SNEGSKA (reference sequence). Losses at the gene ends were 4 bases for V and 8 bases for J; bases not matched to a gene: 10. Study outcomes and limitations: Excess sharing by twins proved weaker in beta out-of-frame sequences. Clonotypes of the beta chain that were abundant in cord blood carried fewer insertions (memory repertoires showed none).

The receptor comes from a woman under 30 in good health. The sample comprised memory (CD45RO+) T cells sorted from blood. V gene TRBV20-1 combines with J gene TRBJ2-1; 8 bases align to TRBD2. The CDR3 bases are TGCAGTGCTAAGGAGCGGACTAGCTGGCATGAGCAGTTCTTC. Translation: CSAKERTSWHEQFF.